The T cell receptor beta chain described here comes from a study of CD8 T cells in Susac syndrome. This clonotype is a singleton in its sample. Unmatched junction bases numbered 2, after V lost 0 bases and J lost 0 bases. The CDR3 is 15 amino acids. Germline V gives CDR1 SQVTM, CDR2 ANQGSEA. It was with random hexamers that roughly 0.5 to 1 ug RNA was reverse transcribed. TCRdb re-derived calls from the immunoSEQ multiplex PCR reads in MiXCR, one entry per CDR3 protein. The sample has some 120,000 distinct CDR3 sequences, 90% to 95% seen once. Sequenced material: CD8+ T cells from PBMCs. The chain carries TRBV29-1 and TRBJ2-1; 7 nucleotides agree with TRBD2. The clonotype was recovered from a human donor with multiple sclerosis. CDR3 residues: CSVEDGGSSYNEQFF. The CDR3 DNA sequence: TGCAGCGTTGAAGACGGGGGGAGCTCCTACAATGAGCAGTTCTTC.